The rows below give T cell receptor beta chains drawn from one sample of a study of shared clonotypes between healthy human individuals. Assay used: immunoSEQ multiplex PCR; TCRdb lists only in-frame clones, some missing. The sample lists about 2 million clones, 85% to 95% occurring once. Sequenced sample: naive CD4+ T cells sorted from blood. The origin of the receptors is a man younger than 35 in good health. CDR3s include the opening cysteine and the closing phenylalanine or tryptophan. Each record gives: J gene, D gene, V gene, clone size, CDR3 protein, CDR3 DNA. D genes are given only for firm matches. Some rows mark clone size as missing; the rest say once, few, many or name a class of expanded clone.

TRBJ1-6	TRBD1	TRBV19	.	CASSGDRGYSPLHF	TGTGCCAGTAGTGGGGACAGGGGTTATTCACCCCTCCACTTT
TRBJ1-5	.	TRBV11-2	.	CASSLDINQPQHF	TGTGCCAGCAGCTTGGACATAAATCAGCCCCAGCATTTT
TRBJ2-2	.	TRBV5-1	few	CASSLAENTGELFF	TGCGCCAGCAGCTTGGCCGAGAACACCGGGGAGCTGTTTTTT
TRBJ1-3	.	TRBV6-1	.	CASSDWGNTIYF	TGTGCCAGCAGTGATTGGGGAAACACCATATATTTT
TRBJ1-5	TRBD1	TRBV5-1	.	CASSPDRGQPQHF	TGCGCCAGCAGCCCGGACAGGGGCCAGCCCCAGCATTTT
TRBJ2-3	TRBD1	TRBV4-3	.	CASSQNRGDTQYF	TGCGCCAGCAGCCAGAACAGGGGTGATACGCAGTATTTT
TRBJ1-5	.	TRBV6-5	.	CASRASGQKNQPQHF	TGTGCCAGCAGAGCCTCAGGACAGAAAAATCAGCCCCAGCATTTT
TRBJ1-1	.	TRBV7-2	.	CASSLATFEAFF	TGTGCCAGCAGCTTAGCAACCTTTGAAGCTTTCTTT
TRBJ2-5	.	TRBV11-1	.	CASSLGLAETQYF	TGTGCCAGCAGCTTAGGGCTAGCGGAGACCCAGTACTTC
TRBJ2-2	.	TRBV5-1	.	CASSLMSSGYTGELFF	TGCGCCAGCAGCTTGATGAGTTCAGGATACACCGGGGAGCTGTTTTTT
TRBJ1-4	.	TRBV2	.	CASSEEVGNRWGEKLFF	TGTGCGTCCTCAGAAGAGGTGGGGAACAGGTGGGGTGAAAAACTGTTTTTT
TRBJ1-1	TRBD1	TRBV19	.	CASSMGQGAQSPEAFF	TGTGCCAGTAGTATGGGACAGGGGGCGCAGTCTCCCGAAGCTTTCTTT
TRBJ2-3	TRBD1	TRBV7-9	.	CASSHTDRGRTDTQYF	TGTGCCAGCAGCCATACGGACAGGGGGCGAACAGATACGCAGTATTTT
TRBJ2-2	.	TRBV7-7	.	CASSPGGRVTGELFF	TGTGCTAGCAGCCCCGGCGGCCGGGTCACCGGGGAGCTGTTTTTT
TRBJ2-7	.	TRBV7-2	.	CASSRGASIPYEQYF	TGTGCCAGCAGCCGCGGGGCTAGCATTCCCTACGAGCAGTACTTC
TRBJ1-1	TRBD1	TRBV2	.	CASSRGLVNTEAFF	TGTGCCAGCAGTAGGGGGCTGGTGAACACTGAAGCTTTCTTT
TRBJ1-6	.	TRBV21-1	.	CASSKPGSSYNSPLHF	TGTGCCAGCAGCAAACCGGGGAGCTCCTATAATTCACCCCTCCACTTT
TRBJ1-5	.	TRBV19	.	CASSIIRGPSNVGQPQHF	TGTGCCAGTAGTATTATTCGTGGGCCCTCTAACGTGGGTCAGCCCCAGCATTTT
TRBJ2-7	TRBD1	TRBV6-5	once	CASSQGQLYEQYF	TGTGCCAGCAGTCAGGGACAGTTATACGAGCAGTACTTC
TRBJ1-6	.	TRBV28	.	CASSPGGQYNSPLHF	TGTGCCAGCAGTCCAGGAGGACAGTATAATTCACCCCTCCACTTT
TRBJ2-4	TRBD1	TRBV5-4	.	CASSLGSVQQGQNIQYF	TGTGCCAGCAGCTTGGGGTCGGTCCAACAGGGGCAAAACATTCAGTACTTC
TRBJ2-2	TRBD1	TRBV10-3	.	CAILGQGNTGELFF	TGTGCCATCCTGGGACAGGGGAACACCGGGGAGCTGTTTTTT
TRBJ2-2	TRBD2	TRBV10-1	.	CASSSGLAGSTGELFF	TGCGCCAGCAGCTCGGGACTAGCGGGGTCCACCGGGGAGCTGTTTTTT
TRBJ2-5	.	TRBV18	.	CASSTQKGVDAQYF	TGTGCCAGCTCAACTCAAAAGGGGGTCGACGCCCAGTACTTC
TRBJ2-4	.	TRBV5-1	.	CASSLEPGAGKNIQYF	TGCGCCAGCAGCTTGGAGCCCGGGGCCGGGAAAAACATTCAGTACTTC
TRBJ1-1	.	TRBV2	.	CASSERPGTGIRTEAFF	TGTGCCAGCAGTGAACGGCCGGGAACAGGGATTCGCACTGAAGCTTTCTTT
TRBJ2-7	TRBD1	TRBV6-1	.	CASSEITQGANSYEQYF	TGTGCCAGCAGTGAAATTACCCAGGGGGCCAACTCCTACGAGCAGTACTTC
TRBJ2-1	.	TRBV2	.	CASSVRDGNEQFF	TGTGCCAGCAGTGTAAGGGATGGGAATGAGCAGTTCTTC
TRBJ2-1	.	TRBV9	.	CASSVYPSSYNEQFF	TGTGCCAGCAGCGTTTACCCGAGCTCCTACAATGAGCAGTTCTTC
TRBJ1-3	.	TRBV5-1	.	CASTRTGSGAGNTIYF	TGCGCCAGCACCCGGACGGGGTCGGGGGCTGGAAACACCATATATTTT
TRBJ2-7	.	TRBV11-2	.	CASSVSYEQYF	TGTGCCAGCAGCGTGTCCTACGAGCAGTACTTC